The clone carrying this TCR beta chain showed up just a few times. Its antigen is unidentified. At the time of active disease, bone marrow was collected from every patient. This library used around 400 ng RNA and molecular barcoded adaptors spanning alpha/delta and beta/gamma chains. From the reads, TCRdb called clonotypes with MiXCR, one entry per CDR3 protein. The sample includes around 65,000 distinct CDR3 sequences, around 21% of them seen just once. This entry belongs to a study of read filtering for tumor transcriptome and immune sequencing. In germline, CDR1 is DFQATT, CDR2 SNEGSKA (reference sequence). This CDR3 is 13 amino acids long. Trimming took 5 bases from V and 5 from J; bases not matched to a gene: 7. Study-wide findings and caveats: RNA-seq captured clonotypes less deeply and reliably than IR-seq. This fraction held mixed bone marrow immune cells after CD138-negative sorting. Dropping single-read clonotypes raised IR-seq and RNA-seq shared-clonotype correlation.

The receptor was isolated from a donor at least 40 years old with multiple myeloma. The chain carries TRBV20-1 and TRBJ2-7; 9 bases match TRBD1. What was sequenced was a population of CD138-negative cells sorted from bone marrow. The DNA of the CDR3 is TGCAGTGCTCCCCGGACAGGGGCTAACGAGCAGTACTTC. Protein product: CSAPRTGANEQYF.